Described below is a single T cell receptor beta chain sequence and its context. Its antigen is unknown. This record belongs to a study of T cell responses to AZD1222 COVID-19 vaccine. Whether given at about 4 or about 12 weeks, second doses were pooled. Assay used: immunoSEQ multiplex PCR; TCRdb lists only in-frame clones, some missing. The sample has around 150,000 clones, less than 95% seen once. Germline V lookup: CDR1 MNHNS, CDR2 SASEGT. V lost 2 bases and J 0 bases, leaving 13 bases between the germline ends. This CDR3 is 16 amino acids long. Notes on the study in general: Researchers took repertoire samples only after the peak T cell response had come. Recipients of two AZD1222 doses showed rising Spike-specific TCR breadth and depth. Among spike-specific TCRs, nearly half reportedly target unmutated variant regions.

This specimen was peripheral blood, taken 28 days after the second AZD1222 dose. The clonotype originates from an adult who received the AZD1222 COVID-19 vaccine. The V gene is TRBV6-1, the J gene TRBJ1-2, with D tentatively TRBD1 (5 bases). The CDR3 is CASSEQGGGPNYGYTF. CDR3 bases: TGTGCCAGCAGTGAACAGGGCGGCGGCCCTAACTATGGCTACACCTTC.